The clone carrying this T cell receptor (beta chain) was detected only a few times. The CDR3 totals 16 residues. Germline V gene sequence: CDR1 SGHVS, CDR2 FNYEAQ. V was clipped by 1 base and J by 2 bases, with 13 bases between them. The data stem from a study of identical twins' blood T cells. TCRdb independently ran MiXCR on the 5' RACE reads; one entry per CDR3 protein. The table shows fewer than 450,000 distinct CDR3 sequences, with roughly 30% occurring only once. The sample taken for sequencing was PBMCs. This sequence was found in a woman aged 18-55 years in good health. The chain has TRBV7-6 and TRBJ2-3; TRBD2 is a possible D gene (6 bases). The CDR3 spells CASSLGPTSSTDTQYF. The CDR3 DNA follows: TGTGCCAGCAGCTTAGGCCCTACTAGCTCCACAGATACGCAGTATTTT.